Shown below are 20 T cell receptor beta chains from a single sample sequenced in a study of blood T cell repertoires in COVID-19. Using immunoSEQ multiplex PCR, the repertoire was profiled, and TCRdb retains in-frame clones only, with some absent. The sample holds tens of thousands of clones, about 90% seen once. The material sequenced was peripheral blood. Receptor source: a woman aged 55-69 years with COVID-19, enrolled during active disease.

The chain has TRBV28 and TRBJ1-4; D possibly corresponds to TRBD1 (5 bases). The V gene's germline CDR1 is MDHEN and CDR2 SYDVKM. CDR3 length: 12 amino acids. Trimming removed 8 bases from V and 6 bases from J, with 10 bases in between. CDR3 DNA: TGTGCCAGCGGGCAGACAGATGAAAAACTGTTTTTT. Translation: CASGQTDEKLFF.

The rearrangement links TRBV5-1 to TRBJ2-2; the match to TRBD1 covers 10 bases. Trimming removed 4 bases from V and 4 bases from J; junction bases left unmatched: 7. The germline V gene encodes CDR1 SGHRS and CDR2 YFSETQ. The CDR3 is 16 amino acids. In DNA, the CDR3 is TGCGCCAGCAGCCCGCGGGACAGGGGCCTCACCGGGGAGCTGTTTTTT. This translates into CASSPRDRGLTGELFF.

V and J are TRBV11-3 and TRBJ2-7, with 7 positions matching TRBD2. Looked up from germline, CDR1 is SGHNT and CDR2 is YENEEA. Trimming cost V 4 bases and J 6 bases; bases outside gene matches: 0. There are 11 residues in the CDR3. CDR3 protein: CASSWTSEQYF. The CDR3, as DNA: TGTGCCAGCAGCTGGACTAGCGAGCAGTACTTC. The variable domain in full, completed from reference TRBV11-3 and TRBJ2-7, reads EAGVVQSPRYKIIEKKQPVAFWCNPISGHNTLYWYLQNLGQGPELLIRYENEEAVDDSQLPKDRFSAERLKGVDSTLKIQPAELGDSAVYLCASSWTSEQYFGPGTRLTVT.

The gene calls are TRBV29-1 and TRBJ1-4, with D perhaps matching TRBD1 (5 bases). Germline values: CDR1 SQVTM, CDR2 ANQGSEA. Deletions cut 3 bases from V and 8 bases from J, with 13 bases between. The CDR3 is made up of 13 amino acids. CDR3 in amino acids: CSVDGQGGEKLFF. The CDR3 bases are TGCAGCGTTGATGGCCAGGGTGGGGAAAAACTGTTTTTT.

This clone was picked up one time. The V and J genes are TRBV5-1 and TRBJ1-6; tentative D call: TRBD1 (6 bases). The V end was cut by 4 bases, the J end by 7 bases, with 12 bases between. Germline loops: CDR1 SGHRS, CDR2 YFSETQ. The length of the CDR3 is 14 residues. This chain's CDR3 is CASSPDSPNSPLHF. The CDR3 coding sequence is TGCGCCAGCAGCCCGGACAGTCCAAATTCACCCCTCCACTTT.

The sample holds one count of this clone. Other DNA sequences of this sample code for an identical CDR3. The rearrangement uses TRBV30 and TRBJ2-7; D unresolved. The CDR3 runs 12 residues. Germline lookup yields CDR1 GTSNPN and CDR2 SVGIG (reference sequence). Trimming pared 0 bases from V and 4 bases from J, leaving 7 bases between. Here the CDR3 DNA reads TGTGCCTGGAGTGTAATCGGGTACGAGCAGTACTTC. Its translation: CAWSVIGYEQYF.

This chain connects TRBV11-2 to TRBJ2-3, with a tentative D call TRBD2 (7 bases). Deletions cut 5 bases from V and 4 bases from J, with 22 bases between. CDR1 is SGHAT and CDR2 is FQNNGV in the germline V gene. The CDR3 is made up of 17 amino acids. In DNA, the CDR3 is TGTGCCAGCAGCGTATTGGGGGGGTCAGGGGTCCCAGATACGCAGTATTTT. It yields the protein CASSVLGGSGVPDTQYF.

This clone was recorded only once. The rearrangement joins TRBV19 to TRBJ1-5; weak D call: TRBD1 (6 bases). Trimming took 4 bases from V and 11 from J, leaving 18 bases between them. This CDR3 spans 14 amino acids. CDR1 is LNHDA, CDR2 SQIVND, per germline (reference sequence). CDR3 DNA: TGTGCCAGTAGTAAAGACAGGCCTCCTTCAACCCAGCATTTT. Residues: CASSKDRPPSTQHF.

The CDR3 protein is CASSQQTGPGQPQHF. The CDR3 region has the DNA TGTGCCAGCAGCCAACAAACAGGGCCAGGACAGCCCCAGCATTTT. The rearrangement joins TRBV3-1 (or the pseudogene TRBV3-2) to TRBJ1-5; the D gene is possibly TRBD1 (6 bases). Per the germline V gene, CDR1 is LGHDT and CDR2 is YNNKEL (reference sequence). This CDR3 region has 15 residues. V lost 2 bases to trimming and J lost 7 bases, with 15 bases between them.

The chain joins TRBV18 to TRBJ1-1, with D uncertain. Germline loops: CDR1 KGHSH, CDR2 LQKENI. With 3 bases removed from V and 1 base from J, the gap between germline ends came to 12 bases. This CDR3 comprises 15 residues. CDR3 sequence: CASSPFTNSNTEAFF. CDR3 sequence (DNA): TGTGCCAGCTCACCCTTCACGAACTCGAACACTGAAGCTTTCTTT.

This clone was detected a few times. The chain recombines TRBV6-2 or TRBV6-3 with TRBJ2-7, with 8 bases matching TRBD2. This CDR3 is 16 amino acids long. The trim removed 2 bases at V and 0 bases at J, leaving 6 bases unmatched. Germline loops: CDR1 MNHEY, CDR2 SVGEGT. The CDR3 loop reads CASSYNRLAPSYEQYF. The DNA of the CDR3 is TGTGCCAGCAGTTACAACCGACTAGCGCCCTCCTACGAGCAGTACTTC.

V usage is TRBV10-1 and J usage is TRBJ2-1; TRBD2 might be the D (6 bases). The CDR3 totals 12 residues. Per germline, CDR1 WNHNN and CDR2 SYGVQD (reference sequence). Trimming stripped 5 bases from V and 7 bases from J, with 9 bases between. The CDR3 spells CASSKEGNEQFF. The CDR3 bases are TGCGCCAGCAGTAAGGAGGGGAATGAGCAGTTCTTC.

The chain has TRBV18 and TRBJ1-2; D is uncertain. Germline V gene lookup returns CDR1 KGHSH and CDR2 LQKENI. The CDR3 is 13 residues long. V lost 6 bases and J lost 4, with 12 bases in between. The CDR3, as DNA: TGTGCCAGCTCCCCAGAGGGCAGCTATGGCTACACCTTC. It yields the protein CASSPEGSYGYTF.

This chain joins TRBV4-3 and TRBJ2-2, with TRBD2 identical over 7 bases. V dropped 0 bases and J dropped 1; count of bases not matched to a gene: 8. Per germline, CDR1 LGHNA and CDR2 YSLEER. This CDR3 is built from 18 residues. The CDR3 coding sequence is TGCGCCAGCAGCCAAGATGTGGCGCTAGCGGAGAACACCGGGGAGCTGTTTTTT. It translates to CASSQDVALAENTGELFF.

The chain has TRBV18 and TRBJ2-3; D is perhaps TRBD1 (6 bases). From germline, CDR1 is KGHSH and CDR2 LQKENI. This CDR3 region has 14 residues. Deletions cut 2 bases from V and 5 bases from J, with 11 bases between. The CDR3 loop reads CASSPTQGRDTQYF. In DNA, the CDR3 is TGTGCCAGCTCACCAACTCAGGGGAGAGATACGCAGTATTTT.

V gene TRBV7-9 combines with J gene TRBJ1-3; a possible D gene is TRBD1 (5 bases). The CDR3 covers 14 residues. The V and J ends lost 6 bases and 8 bases respectively, with 17 bases between them. Germline values: CDR1 SEHNR, CDR2 FQNEAQ (reference sequence). CDR3 in amino acids: CASSGTPREDTIYF. The DNA of the CDR3 is TGTGCCAGCAGTGGGACCCCACGGGAGGACACCATATATTTT.

V gene TRBV7-9 combines with J gene TRBJ2-7; D perhaps matches TRBD1 (7 bases). Per the germline V gene, CDR1 is SEHNR and CDR2 is FQNEAQ (reference sequence). V was shortened by 3 bases and J by 2 bases, with 8 bases between the two germline ends. CDR3 length equals 13 residues. The CDR3 bases are TGTGCCAGCAGCTTCAGGGGGGCCTACGAGCAGTACTTC. This codes for CASSFRGAYEQYF.

This chain connects TRBV11-2 to TRBJ2-1; TRBD2 aligns across 9 bases. Losses at the gene ends were 6 bases for V and 1 base for J; bases not matched to a gene: 7. This CDR3 has 16 residues. CDR1 is SGHAT, CDR2 FQNNGV, per germline. This chain's CDR3 is CASSFSGSRSYNEQFF. CDR3 nucleotide sequence: TGTGCCAGCAGTTTTAGCGGGAGTAGGTCCTACAATGAGCAGTTCTTC.

The rearrangement joins TRBV6-2 or TRBV6-3 to TRBJ1-2; unclear D gene. The germline gives CDR1 MNHEY, CDR2 SVGEGT. The CDR3 consists of 14 residues. V gave up 0 bases and J gave up 6 bases, with 11 bases separating them. CDR3 in amino acids: CASSYSTGENGYTF. CDR3 nucleotides: TGTGCCAGCAGTTACTCGACTGGGGAGAATGGCTACACCTTC.

J is TRBJ2-1 and V is TRBV28, with TRBD2 identical over 7 bases. The CDR3 length is 18 residues. V lost 3 bases, J lost 7 bases, and 18 bases stayed unmatched. Germline V gene sequence: CDR1 MDHEN, CDR2 SYDVKM. The CDR3 is CASSLGVIPQAGRNEQFF. The DNA of the CDR3 is TGTGCCAGCAGTTTGGGCGTCATACCGCAAGCGGGGAGGAATGAGCAGTTCTTC.